This is a list of T cell receptor beta chains from one sample in a study of blood T cell repertoires in COVID-19. The repertoire was sequenced with immunoSEQ multiplex PCR; TCRdb's copy has only in-frame clones and lacks some. This sample yields approximately 76,000 clones, of which around 83% are seen a single time; roughly 40% belongs to the top ten. The sample comprised peripheral blood. The receptors were gathered from a man older than 75 with active or convalescent COVID-19. Both conserved end residues are part of each CDR3. The D gene is left open where the match is weak. Size is omitted from some rows. Given values are once, few, many or a class for expanded clones.

TRBJ2-1	.	.	TRBV5-8	TGTGCCAGCAGCTTGGGAGCTAGCTCCTACAATGAGCAGTTCTTC	CASSLGASSYNEQFF
TRBJ1-1	.	.	TRBV4-2	TGTGCCAGCAGCCAAGAAGCGGGGGAGACCGCTGAAGCTTTCTTT	CASSQEAGETAEAFF
TRBJ1-4	.	.	TRBV9	TGTGCCAGCAGCCCGAGAGACACCCGGGGTGAAAAACTGTTTTTT	CASSPRDTRGEKLFF
TRBJ1-1	.	few	TRBV30	TGTGCCTGGAGTCGGGCCAGGGAAATCCACACTGAAGCTTTCTTT	CAWSRAREIHTEAFF
TRBJ2-7	.	.	TRBV18	TGTGCCAGCTCACCTCGGGACACTACCTACGAGCAGTACTTC	CASSPRDTTYEQYF
TRBJ2-3	.	.	TRBV12-3/TRBV12-4	TGTGCCAGCACGCAGTCGGGTACAGATACGCAGTATTTT	CASTQSGTDTQYF
TRBJ1-4	TRBD1	.	TRBV5-1	TGCGCCAGCAGGACAGGGGATAATGAAAAACTGTTTTTT	CASRTGDNEKLFF
TRBJ1-1	.	.	TRBV6-1	TGTGCCAGCAGTGATGTGGCCTTGAGGGCTTTCTTT	CASSDVALRAFF
TRBJ2-5	TRBD2	once	TRBV11-2	TGTGCCAGCAGCTTCCTGGGGGGGGCCCAGTACTTC	CASSFLGGAQYF
TRBJ2-3	.	.	TRBV5-6	TGTGCCAGCAGAGCGCTTGGGTCAGATACGCAGTATTTT	CASRALGSDTQYF
TRBJ2-7	.	.	TRBV23-1	TGCGCCAGCAGTCAAAAGAGGGAACCTCGACTGAGCGAGCAGTACTTC	CASSQKREPRLSEQYF
TRBJ2-1	TRBD2	.	TRBV10-3	TGTGCCATCAGTGAATCTAGCGGGAGATCCTACAATGAGCAGTTCTTC	CAISESSGRSYNEQFF
TRBJ1-3	.	.	TRBV2	TGTGCCACCCAGAGGGAAGGCAGGGGTGGAAACACCATATATTTT	CATQREGRGGNTIYF
TRBJ2-1	TRBD2	.	TRBV7-9	TGTGCCAGCAGCTTAGCGCAGTTTGTGGGAGGGAAAAATGAGCAGTTCTTC	CASSLAQFVGGKNEQFF
TRBJ2-5	.	.	TRBV6-5	TGTGCCAGCTCGAGGTCAGGGAACTACCAAGAGACCCAGTACTTC	CASSRSGNYQETQYF
TRBJ2-7	.	.	TRBV7-2	TGTGCCAGCAGCTTATATTCGTTGGACACATCCTACGAGCAGTACTTC	CASSLYSLDTSYEQYF
TRBJ2-7	.	.	TRBV5-1	TGCGCCAGCGGGTCGGGGGACAGCGTCTCCTACGAGCAGTACTTC	CASGSGDSVSYEQYF
TRBJ2-2	TRBD2	.	TRBV5-5	TGTGCCAGCAGCTGGGGGACGGGAGGCACCGGGGAGCTGTTTTTT	CASSWGTGGTGELFF